One TCR beta chain is described in this entry. In its sample, this clonotype was seen many times. The specificity of this receptor is unknown. One base away there is no much larger clone; base qualities are not given. The source of the sample is a study of tumor and adjacent non-tumor tissue in lung cancer (dated by TCRdb to about 2018). Regarding the complete study: By cancer type, the cohort comprised approximately 12 adenocarcinoma patients, a couple of squamous cell carcinoma patients and 1 small cell lung cancer patient. The study compared bulk TCRbeta repertoires between lung tumor tissue and matched distant non-tumor lung tissue from over 13 lung cancer patients. In total, sequencing yielded approximately 130,000,000 productive TCRbeta reads, which works out to an average of about 3.9 million reads per sample. Ages among the approximately 15 patients ranged from roughly 30 to 85 years, there were some 10 men and 5 women, and disease was at TNM stage I to III. For each patient, one tumor sample and one normal lung sample were taken, giving around 31 paired specimens that underwent TCRbeta CDR3 sequencing.

Overall results and qualifications from the work: With only approximately 16 patients in the cohort, the authors noted that larger samples and more detailed clinical data are needed. A significantly larger cumulative share of the repertoire was made up by the top 100 clones in normal lung than in tumor tissue. Significantly higher TCR diversity was found in younger patients, and higher tumor TCR diversity was associated with shorter overall and disease-free survival. Neither the sequencing platform nor unique molecular identifiers are named or mentioned anywhere in the methods. Because peripheral blood was not sequenced, the blood TCRbeta repertoires of the lung cancer patients in the study went unexamined. Tumor tissue showed significantly greater TCR diversity (inverse Simpson) than normal lung tissue (about 400 vs 180, P = 0.0075, Mann-Whitney U test).

From cysteine to phenylalanine, the CDR3 is 13 amino acids long. Only CDR3 DNA remains: 39 bases, in frame from the first base. Trimmed from V: 2 bases; trimmed from J: 3 bases; junction bases lacking a gene match: 0. The CDR1 and CDR2 encoded by the germline V gene (reference sequence) are MNHNY and SVGAGI. RNA was isolated from bulk unsorted tissue, and RNA quality was assessed with a NanoDrop ND-1000 and an Agilent 2100. Distant non-tumor tissue taken more than 3 cm from the tumor edge was used as the normal lung sample. Donors were newly diagnosed lung cancer patients admitted for thoracic surgery in China between August and November 2014, without prior chemotherapy. Patients who had received previous radiotherapy or chemotherapy, or who had another concurrent cancer, were excluded from the study. Pieces of surgical tissue measuring roughly 1-2.1 cm3 were kept in RNAlater solution and held at -80 degrees C until needed.

The library was built by means of multiplex PCR. Sequencing used an Illumina HiSeq 2500. Following protocols modified from ARM-PCR, the researchers constructed TCRbeta libraries through three rounds of nested PCR with primers (Table S4). Before sequencing, PCR products of 200-500 bp were excised from the gel and purified with the QIAquick gel extraction kit. Per the original workflow: Reads were cleaned with Trimmomatic, merged with FLASH into complete CDR3 sequences, and assigned to V(D)J germline segments with MiTCR. Clonal diversity was calculated as the inverse Simpson's index using VDJtools. A read counted as productive if the sequence was in-frame and lacked a premature stop codon. TCRdb cleaned the public reads at Q25 with fastp, built clones with MiXCR and kept in-frame beta chains. Rows matching on CDR3 protein sequence are summarized as one entry with the most common DNA and genes. The V and J calls were not made by the authors but by TCRdb's processing. Here the sample has 81,000 or so distinct CDR3 sequences; roughly 80% occur a single time. 50% to 65% of the sample lies in the top ten.

The chain is encoded by TRBV6-6 joined to TRBJ1-2, with TRBD1 matching 7 junction bases. The sequenced material came from distant non-tumor lung tissue. This TCR was sampled from a man in his 60s with non-small cell lung cancer. The base sequence is TGTGCCAGCAGTTACCAGGGGGACTATGGCTACACCTTC. This yields the protein CASSYQGDYGYTF.